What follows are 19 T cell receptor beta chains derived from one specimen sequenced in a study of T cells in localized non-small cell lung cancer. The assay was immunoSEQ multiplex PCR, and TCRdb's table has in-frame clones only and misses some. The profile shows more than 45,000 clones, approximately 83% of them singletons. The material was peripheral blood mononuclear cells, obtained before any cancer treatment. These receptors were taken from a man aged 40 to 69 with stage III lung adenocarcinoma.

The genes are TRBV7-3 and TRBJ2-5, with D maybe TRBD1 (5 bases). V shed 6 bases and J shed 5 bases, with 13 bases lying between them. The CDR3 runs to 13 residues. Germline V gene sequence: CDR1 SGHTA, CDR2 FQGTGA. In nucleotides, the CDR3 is TGTGCCAGCAGTCGACTCCAGGGCGAGACCCAGTACTTC. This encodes CASSRLQGETQYF.

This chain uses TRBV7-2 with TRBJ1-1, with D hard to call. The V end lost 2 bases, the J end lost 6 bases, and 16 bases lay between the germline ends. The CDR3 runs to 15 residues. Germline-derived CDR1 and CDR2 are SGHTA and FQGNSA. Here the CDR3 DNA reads TGTGCCAGCAGCTTATTTGTTTCCTTAGCCCCTGAAGCTTTCTTT. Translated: CASSLFVSLAPEAFF.

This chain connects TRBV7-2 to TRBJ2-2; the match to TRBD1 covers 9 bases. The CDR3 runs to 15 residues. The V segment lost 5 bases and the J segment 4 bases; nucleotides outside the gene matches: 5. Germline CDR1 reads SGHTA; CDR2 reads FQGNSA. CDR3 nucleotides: TGTGCCAGCAGCGTGGACAGGGGTGGCACCGGGGAGCTGTTTTTT. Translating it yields CASSVDRGGTGELFF.

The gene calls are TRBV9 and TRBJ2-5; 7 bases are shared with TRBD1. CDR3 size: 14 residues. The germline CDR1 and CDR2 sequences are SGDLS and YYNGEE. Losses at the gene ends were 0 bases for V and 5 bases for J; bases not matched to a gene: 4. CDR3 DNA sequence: TGTGCCAGCAGCGTAGATAGAGGGGGCGAGACCCAGTACTTC. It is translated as CASSVDRGGETQYF.

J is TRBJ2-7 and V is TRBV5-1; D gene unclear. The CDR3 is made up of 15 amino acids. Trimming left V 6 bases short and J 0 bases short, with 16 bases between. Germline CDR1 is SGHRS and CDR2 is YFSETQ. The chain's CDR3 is CASTLGQANSYEQYF. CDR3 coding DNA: TGCGCCAGCACCCTAGGGCAGGCGAACTCCTACGAGCAGTACTTC.

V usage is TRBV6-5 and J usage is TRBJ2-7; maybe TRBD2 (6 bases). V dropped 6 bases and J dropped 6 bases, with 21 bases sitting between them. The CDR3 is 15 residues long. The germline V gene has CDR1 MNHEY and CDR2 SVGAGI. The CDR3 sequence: CASSRSTPGVSEQYF. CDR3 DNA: TGTGCCAGCAGCCGCTCGACCCCGGGGGTTAGCGAGCAGTACTTC.

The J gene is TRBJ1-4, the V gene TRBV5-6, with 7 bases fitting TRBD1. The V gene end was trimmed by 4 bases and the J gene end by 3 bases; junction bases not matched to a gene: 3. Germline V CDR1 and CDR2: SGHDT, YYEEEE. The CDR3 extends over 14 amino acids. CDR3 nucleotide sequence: TGTGCCAGCAGCCCGGGACAGCCTAATGAAAAACTGTTTTTT. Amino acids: CASSPGQPNEKLFF.

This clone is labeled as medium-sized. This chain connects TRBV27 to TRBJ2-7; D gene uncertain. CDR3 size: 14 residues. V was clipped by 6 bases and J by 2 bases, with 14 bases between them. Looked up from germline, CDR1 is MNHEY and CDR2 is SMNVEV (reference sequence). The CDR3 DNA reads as TGTGCCAGCAGCCTCGGCCTCGCGGCCTACGAGCAGTACTTC. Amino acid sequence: CASSLGLAAYEQYF.

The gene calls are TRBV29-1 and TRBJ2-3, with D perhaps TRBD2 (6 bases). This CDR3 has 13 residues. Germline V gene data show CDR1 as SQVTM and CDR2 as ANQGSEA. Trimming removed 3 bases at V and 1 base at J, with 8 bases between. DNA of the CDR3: TGCAGCGTTGACGGCGGGGGCACAGATACGCAGTATTTT. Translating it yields CSVDGGGTDTQYF.

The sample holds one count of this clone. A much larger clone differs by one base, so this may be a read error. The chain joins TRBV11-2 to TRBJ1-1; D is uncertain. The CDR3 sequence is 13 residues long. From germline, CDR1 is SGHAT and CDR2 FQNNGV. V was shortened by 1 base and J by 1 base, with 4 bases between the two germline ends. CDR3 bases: TGTGCCAGCAGCTTAGGGGGGAACACTGAAGCTTTCTTT. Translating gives CASSLGGNTEAFF.

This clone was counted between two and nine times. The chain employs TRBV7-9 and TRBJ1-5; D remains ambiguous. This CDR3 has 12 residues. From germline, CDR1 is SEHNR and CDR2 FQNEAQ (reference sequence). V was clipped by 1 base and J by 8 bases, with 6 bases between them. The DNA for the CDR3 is TGTGCCAGCAGCTTAGGCCGGGAGCCCCAGCATTTT. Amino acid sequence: CASSLGREPQHF.

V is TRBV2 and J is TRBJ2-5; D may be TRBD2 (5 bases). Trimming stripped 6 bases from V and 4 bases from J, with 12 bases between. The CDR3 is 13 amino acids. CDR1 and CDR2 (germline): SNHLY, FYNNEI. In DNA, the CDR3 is TGTGCCAGCAGGGGAGAAGCGTCAGAGACCCAGTACTTC. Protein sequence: CASRGEASETQYF.

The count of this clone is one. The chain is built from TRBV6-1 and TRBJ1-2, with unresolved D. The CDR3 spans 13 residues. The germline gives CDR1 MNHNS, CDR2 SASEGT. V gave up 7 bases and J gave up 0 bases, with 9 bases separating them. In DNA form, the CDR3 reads TGTGCCAGCATCCAGCCGGCTAACTATGGCTACACCTTC. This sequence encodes CASIQPANYGYTF.

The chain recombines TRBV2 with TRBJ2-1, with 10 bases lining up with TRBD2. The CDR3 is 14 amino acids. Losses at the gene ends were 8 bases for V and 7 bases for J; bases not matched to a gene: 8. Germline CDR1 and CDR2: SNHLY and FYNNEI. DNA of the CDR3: TGTGCCAGCGGGAGCGGGGGGGCAAGGAATGAGCAGTTCTTC. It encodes CASGSGGARNEQFF.

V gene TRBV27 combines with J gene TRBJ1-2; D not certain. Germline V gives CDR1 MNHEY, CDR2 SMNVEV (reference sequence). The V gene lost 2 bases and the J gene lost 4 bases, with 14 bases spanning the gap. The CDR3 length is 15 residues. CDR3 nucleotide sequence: TGTGCCAGCAGTTTAAGAAGGACGTCCCTCTATGGCTACACCTTC. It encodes CASSLRRTSLYGYTF.

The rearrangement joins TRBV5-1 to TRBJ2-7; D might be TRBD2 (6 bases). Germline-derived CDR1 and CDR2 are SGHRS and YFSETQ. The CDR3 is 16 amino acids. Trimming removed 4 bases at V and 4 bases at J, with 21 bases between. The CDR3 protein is CASSPGLSVLPYEQYF. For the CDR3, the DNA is TGCGCCAGCAGCCCCGGACTATCGGTGCTTCCATACGAGCAGTACTTC.

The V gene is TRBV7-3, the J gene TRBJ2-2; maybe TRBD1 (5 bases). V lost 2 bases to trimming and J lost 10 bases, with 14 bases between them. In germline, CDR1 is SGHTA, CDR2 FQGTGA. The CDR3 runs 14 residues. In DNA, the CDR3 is TGTGCCAGCAGCTTAGGTAGACAGTCTCTGGAGCTGTTTTTT. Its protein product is CASSLGRQSLELFF.

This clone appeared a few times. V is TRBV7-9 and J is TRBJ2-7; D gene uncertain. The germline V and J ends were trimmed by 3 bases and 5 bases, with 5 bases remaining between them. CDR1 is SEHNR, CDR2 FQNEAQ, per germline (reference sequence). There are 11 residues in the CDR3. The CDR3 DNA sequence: TGTGCCAGCAGCTTCGGTGACGAGCAGTACTTC. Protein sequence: CASSFGDEQYF.

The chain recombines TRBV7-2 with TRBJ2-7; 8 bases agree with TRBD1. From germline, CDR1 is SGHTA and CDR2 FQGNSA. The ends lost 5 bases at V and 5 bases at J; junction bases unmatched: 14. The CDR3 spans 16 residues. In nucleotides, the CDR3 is TGTGCCAGCAGCCTTCAGGGGGCGCAAGTTTCCCACGAGCAGTACTTC. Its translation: CASSLQGAQVSHEQYF.